This T cell receptor beta chain was recorded in a study of cytomegalovirus exposure and HLA in healthy donors. PCR used 60 Vbeta primers and 13 Jbeta primers. Generated by immunoSEQ multiplex PCR, the TCRdb table keeps only in-frame clones and is missing some. The table lists around 120,000 clones, about 78% of them singletons. Between the trimmed V and J ends, which lost 2 bases and 7 bases, there was a span of 11 bases. This CDR3 is 13 amino acids long. CDR1 and CDR2 from the germline V gene are SGHAT and FQNNGV. The chain recombines TRBV11-2 with TRBJ1-2; D remains ambiguous. The TCR sequence derives from a human donor in good health. The sequenced material came from PBMCs. The CDR3 DNA is TGTGCCAGCAGCTTACGGGGTCGTGGTGGCTACACCTTC. This codes for CASSLRGRGGYTF.